Listed below are T cell receptor beta chains from one sample, sequenced in a study of blood T cells in healthy people across ages. In TCRdb, the 5' RACE reads were re-called with MiXCR into one record per CDR3 protein. Here the sample spans 2 million or so distinct CDR3 sequences, roughly 52% being singletons. The source material was blood. The origin of the receptors is a woman aged 40 to 55 in good health. Each CDR3 is given without its conserved first and last residue. Clone size is stated in some rows and not others, as once, few, many or a class when expanded.

size	length	V	J	CDR3
.	13	TRBV5-1	TRBJ1-6	ASSGRSGANSPLH
.	11	TRBV20-1	TRBJ2-3	SPATGGTDTQY
.	13	TRBV20-1	TRBJ1-5	SASQGGNGNQPQH
.	13	TRBV5-5	TRBJ2-3	ASSLDRLATDTQY
once	18	TRBV3-1	TRBJ2-1	ASSPGGHQMGLVDYNEQF
.	14	TRBV7-2	TRBJ2-2	ASSASLSGGNGELF
.	10	TRBV3-1	TRBJ2-5	ASKGTPETQY
.	11	TRBV27	TRBJ2-1	ASTKGGQNEQF
.	13	TRBV6-5	TRBJ1-5	ASKKGGSSNQPQH
few	11	TRBV29-1	TRBJ1-2	SVGEGVYYGYT
few	13	TRBV29-1	TRBJ2-7	SVEGRTASSYEQY
few	11	TRBV6-1	TRBJ2-1	ASSAAGGYEQF
.	16	TRBV4-2	TRBJ2-3	ASSHLPRDRLSTDTQY
few	13	TRBV20-1	TRBJ2-5	SARDNRAVQETQY
.	11	TRBV13	TRBJ2-5	ASSFPARRAQY
.	12	TRBV7-9	TRBJ2-3	ASIHGASTDTQY
.	11	TRBV12-3/TRBV12-4	TRBJ2-3	ASRGSSGERQY
.	13	TRBV3-1	TRBJ1-4	ASSYTGPPDEKLF
.	11	TRBV24-1	TRBJ1-2	ATSERGEDGYT
few	12	TRBV6-5	.	ASSYSRGLFEQY
few	12	TRBV15	TRBJ2-1	ATSSNQGYNEQF
.	16	TRBV6-5	TRBJ1-5	ASSYTTGQGLSNQPQH
few	13	TRBV7-9	TRBJ2-5	AVISTGLLQETQY
few	10	TRBV20-1	TRBJ2-7	SAPHSSYEQY
.	14	TRBV4-3	TRBJ2-7	ASSLTAGDVTYEQY
once	13	TRBV20-1	TRBJ2-3	SASRLAGNTDTQY
.	14	TRBV6-2/TRBV6-3	TRBJ2-1	ASSYVRGGAGNEQF
few	13	TRBV5-1	TRBJ2-7	ASSLEAGTGGEQY
.	13	TRBV18	TRBJ2-5	ASSTDDRAQETQY
.	14	TRBV6-5	TRBJ2-1	ASSYSEVTRLNEQF
few	10	TRBV6-2/TRBV6-3	TRBJ2-1	ASSSTTPGEF
.	14	TRBV3-1	TRBJ2-7	ASSQDGARGSYEQY
.	13	TRBV6-5	TRBJ2-3	ASSSSGSYTDTQY
.	12	TRBV6-5	TRBJ2-1	ATTNRAPVNEQF
few	13	TRBV11-3	TRBJ2-3	ASAQGATIPDTQY
few	12	TRBV5-5	TRBJ1-2	ASTTPGGAHGYT
few	12	TRBV9	TRBJ2-3	ASSAPTGTDTQY
.	14	TRBV7-2	TRBJ2-5	ASSWNQPRGVETQY
.	13	TRBV10-3	TRBJ2-6	AIRGQSSGANVLT
.	13	TRBV2	TRBJ1-6	ASSEWQVYNSPLH
few	13	TRBV20-1	TRBJ1-6	SARVQTGYSSPLH
.	13	TRBV21-1	TRBJ2-1	ASRTLAGNYNEQF
.	18	TRBV15	TRBJ2-3	ATATGLRNGGLGGTDTQY
few	9	TRBV29-1	TRBJ2-5	SVGVDTEQY
.	16	TRBV4-1	TRBJ2-5	ASSQANIGSGGAVTQY
.	15	TRBV15	TRBJ2-5	ATSRDLGGGSQETQY
few	14	TRBV7-9	TRBJ2-1	ASSWTTSREDNEQF
.	13	TRBV20-1	TRBJ1-2	SAREEQAITYGYT
few	8	TRBV12-3/TRBV12-4	TRBJ2-5	ASRGGDQY
few	12	TRBV7-2	TRBJ2-4	ASSPAGSSRTQY
once	13	TRBV5-1	TRBJ2-2	ASIASPANTGELF
.	12	TRBV6-4	TRBJ2-3	ASASGPSTDTQY
.	14	TRBV3-1	TRBJ2-5	ASSGGLAGEQETQY
few	9	TRBV7-9	TRBJ2-7	ADREGNEQY
few	12	TRBV20-1	.	SAETSGGAYEQY
.	11	TRBV27	TRBJ2-1	ASTTKSGNEQF
.	13	TRBV6-5	TRBJ2-3	ASSYSSGGTGTQY
.	14	TRBV7-6	TRBJ1-1	ASSLGAATMNTEAF
.	14	TRBV4-1	TRBJ1-2	ASSQETAERPYGYT
few	13	TRBV7-2	TRBJ2-1	ASSLVVQGGNEQF